One sample yielded the 18 T cell receptor beta chains listed below, sequenced in a study of early T cells in non-severe SARS-CoV-2 infection. TCRdb itself ran the 5' RACE reads through MiXCR, one entry per CDR3 protein. The table records roughly 28,000 distinct CDR3 sequences, 4.5% to 5.5% of them present only once. The sequenced sample was whole blood. Receptor source: an adult who was a healthcare worker with PCR-confirmed SARS-CoV-2 infection or an uninfected control (not recorded which).

This clonotype appeared many times. The V gene is TRBV20-1, the J gene TRBJ2-7; 7 bases map to TRBD2. The CDR3 is 13 amino acids. The V gene end was trimmed by 4 bases and the J gene end by 3 bases; junction bases not matched to a gene: 6. Germline CDR1 reads DFQATT; CDR2 reads SNEGSKA (reference sequence). CDR3 region: CSAKPASGYEQYF. CDR3 bases: TGCAGTGCTAAACCGGCTAGCGGCTACGAGCAGTACTTC.

This clonotype has at least ten counts. Here the CDR3 DNA reads TGTGCCAGCAGCTCCTTCGACAGGGTCGCAGATACGCAGTATTTT. Translating it yields CASSSFDRVADTQYF. This chain links TRBV11-3 with TRBJ2-3; 7 positions agree with TRBD1. The CDR3 has 15 amino acids. J gave up 4 bases and V 4 bases, and 8 bases lay outside the gene matches. The germline CDR1 and CDR2 sequences are SGHNT and YENEEA.

This clonotype was observed at least ten times. This sequence joins TRBV4-1 and TRBJ2-7; TRBD1 matches at 9 bases. Germline V gene sequence: CDR1 MGHRA, CDR2 YSYEKL. The CDR3 consists of 15 residues. The junction had 6 bases not matched to a gene; V was cut back by 0 bases and J by 6 bases. CDR3 sequence (DNA): TGCGCCAGCAGCCAAGAGACAGGGGGGCCGGCCGAGCAGTACTTC. Encoded protein: CASSQETGGPAEQYF.

This clonotype showed up many times. The chain joins TRBV6-1 to TRBJ1-5; 7 bases map to TRBD1. The CDR3 sequence is 14 residues long. The trim removed 6 bases at V and 3 bases at J, leaving 5 bases unmatched. Germline V gene data show CDR1 as MNHNS and CDR2 as SASEGT. The CDR3 spells CASSLTGYNQPQHF. The CDR3 coding sequence is TGTGCCAGCAGCTTGACAGGGTACAATCAGCCCCAGCATTTT.

This clonotype was found many times. The chain carries TRBV3-1 and TRBJ1-4; D is undetermined. The CDR3 loop spans 15 amino acids. The germline V and J ends were trimmed by 3 bases and 2 bases, with 10 bases remaining between them. Germline V gene data show CDR1 as LGHDT and CDR2 as YNNKEL (reference sequence). This CDR3 reads CASSHQTATNEKLFF. The CDR3 DNA is TGTGCCAGCAGCCATCAGACGGCGACTAATGAAAAACTGTTTTTT.

Only a few counts were recorded for this clonotype. The chain links TRBV20-1 to TRBJ1-5; no reliable D call. CDR1 and CDR2 (germline): DFQATT, SNEGSKA (reference sequence). The V end was cut by 0 bases, the J end by 1 base, with 10 bases between. The CDR3 runs 15 residues. CDR3: CSARDTPLSNQPQHF. The DNA for the CDR3 is TGCAGTGCTAGAGATACCCCTCTCAGCAATCAGCCCCAGCATTTT.

This chain connects TRBV10-3 to TRBJ2-5, with 16 bases lining up with TRBD2. In germline, CDR1 is ENHRY, CDR2 SYGVKD. Losses at the gene ends were 10 bases for V and 2 bases for J; bases not matched to a gene: 4. This CDR3 spans 15 amino acids. For the CDR3, the DNA is TGTGCCAGCACGGGACTAGCGGGAGGGCAAGAGACCCAGTACTTC. It encodes CASTGLAGGQETQYF.

This clonotype came up a few times. The chain joins TRBV19 to TRBJ1-3; no firm D call. The germline V gene has CDR1 LNHDA and CDR2 SQIVND (reference sequence). The CDR3 loop spans 14 amino acids. V was shortened by 10 bases and J by 0 bases, with 13 bases between the two germline ends. CDR3 sequence: CATGSTHSGNTIYF. The CDR3 DNA reads TGTGCCACCGGAAGCACCCACTCTGGAAACACCATATATTTT.

This clonotype was picked up one time. V gene TRBV19 combines with J gene TRBJ2-3, with 8 bases lining up with TRBD1. CDR1 and CDR2 (germline): LNHDA, SQIVND (reference sequence). The CDR3 length is 13 residues. V shed 8 bases, J shed 5 bases, and the junction held 6 bases outside the gene matches. CDR3 sequence reads: CASVQGAGDTQYF. In DNA form, the CDR3 reads TGTGCCAGTGTGCAGGGGGCAGGAGATACGCAGTATTTT.

This clonotype was observed a handful of times. The rearrangement links TRBV7-3 to TRBJ2-1; 7 nucleotides match TRBD2. CDR1 SGHTA and CDR2 FQGTGA come from the germline V gene. The CDR3 covers 20 residues. J gave up 6 bases and V 1 base, and 21 bases lay outside the gene matches. CDR3 sequence reads: CASSLNFGGLTSVMTNEQFF. As DNA, the CDR3 is TGTGCCAGCAGCTTAAACTTCGGAGGGTTAACTAGCGTCATGACCAATGAGCAGTTCTTC.

The DNA of the CDR3 is TGTGCCAGCAGCTTAACTGCCGGGGCGACCCAAGAGACCCAGTACTTC. Protein: CASSLTAGATQETQYF. The chain is built from TRBV11-2 and TRBJ2-5; D may correspond to TRBD1 or TRBD2 (5 bases each). CDR1 and CDR2 from the germline V gene are SGHAT and FQNNGV. Between the trimmed V and J ends, which lost 2 bases and 1 base, there was a span of 14 bases. The CDR3 has 16 amino acids.

The chain recombines TRBV12-3 or TRBV12-4 with TRBJ2-7; no clear D gene. The CDR3 totals 14 residues. Trimming cost V 5 bases and J 0 bases, with 11 bases left between them. The CDR3 loop is CASSPTKGSYEQYF. The CDR3 DNA is TGTGCCAGCAGTCCAACGAAGGGCTCCTACGAGCAGTACTTC.

This clonotype was seen ten or more times. The rearrangement joins TRBV29-1 to TRBJ2-5; a weak D match, TRBD2 (6 bases). V gave up 4 bases and J gave up 1 base, with 10 bases separating them. Looked up from germline, CDR1 is SQVTM and CDR2 is ANQGSEA. The CDR3 has 13 amino acids. DNA of the CDR3: TGCAGCGTTGTGGGGGGTGGCCAAGAGACCCAGTACTTC. This encodes CSVVGGGQETQYF.

V is TRBV18 and J is TRBJ1-6; D perhaps matches TRBD1 (5 bases). The CDR3 runs 12 residues. Germline V lookup: CDR1 KGHSH, CDR2 LQKENI. V was pared by 6 bases and J by 8 bases, with 8 bases between. CDR3 sequence reads: CASSVGDSPLHF. Written as DNA, the CDR3 is TGTGCCAGCTCGGTGGGGGATTCACCCCTCCACTTT.

This clonotype was seen a handful of times. The chain couples TRBV7-8 to TRBJ2-7; the D call may be TRBD1 or TRBD2 (6 bases each). CDR1 is SGHVS, CDR2 FQNEAQ, per germline. CDR3 size: 16 residues. The ends were cut back, 7 bases at V and 6 bases at J, with 25 bases in the middle. The CDR3 sequence is CASNSPERGRKAEQYF. CDR3 bases: TGTGCCAGCAACTCGCCCGAACGGGGGCGGAAAGCCGAGCAGTACTTC.

This clonotype has ten or more counts. The chain uses TRBV19 and TRBJ2-1, with 9 bases matching TRBD2. CDR3 length: 15 residues. V was clipped by 4 bases and J by 3 bases; unmatched bases: 4. Germline CDR1 reads LNHDA; CDR2 reads SQIVND (reference sequence). CDR3 sequence (DNA): TGTGCCAGTAGTAAACTAGCGGGTAACTACAATGAGCAGTTCTTC. The encoded protein is CASSKLAGNYNEQFF.

The sample holds many counts of this clonotype. The J gene is TRBJ2-2, the V gene TRBV29-1; D call uncertain. V lost 5 bases and J 0 bases, leaving 10 bases between the germline ends. The CDR3 has 14 residues. CDR1 and CDR2 (germline): SQVTM, ANQGSEA. The CDR3 coding sequence is TGCAGCGTTACTCTTGGCCCGAACACCGGGGAGCTGTTTTTT. Its translation is CSVTLGPNTGELFF.

This sequence joins TRBV24-1 and TRBJ2-1; no firm D call. This CDR3 is built from 13 residues. Deletions cut 0 bases from V and 6 bases from J, with 5 bases between. Germline values: CDR1 KGHDR, CDR2 SFDVKD. The CDR3 here is CATSDLHPNEQFF. For the CDR3, the DNA is TGTGCCACCAGTGATTTGCACCCCAATGAGCAGTTCTTC.